This T cell receptor (beta chain) was identified during a study of technical replicates of blood from a few donors. Repertoires were generated with immunoSEQ multiplex PCR, while TCRdb's copy carries only in-frame clones and drops some. The sample has 60,000 to 85,000 clones, 85% to 95% seen once. The CDR3 length is 14 residues. The J segment lost 2 bases and the V segment lost 5 bases, leaving 5 bases of the junction unmatched. Germline values: CDR1 LNHDA, CDR2 SQIVND (reference sequence). The material sequenced was T cells isolated from PBMCs. The TCR sequence derives from a human donor in good health. J is TRBJ1-1 and V is TRBV19; TRBD1 matches 7 bases. The CDR3 coding sequence is TGTGCCAGTAGTCCTGGACAGGTCAACACTGAAGCTTTCTTT. Its translation is CASSPGQVNTEAFF.